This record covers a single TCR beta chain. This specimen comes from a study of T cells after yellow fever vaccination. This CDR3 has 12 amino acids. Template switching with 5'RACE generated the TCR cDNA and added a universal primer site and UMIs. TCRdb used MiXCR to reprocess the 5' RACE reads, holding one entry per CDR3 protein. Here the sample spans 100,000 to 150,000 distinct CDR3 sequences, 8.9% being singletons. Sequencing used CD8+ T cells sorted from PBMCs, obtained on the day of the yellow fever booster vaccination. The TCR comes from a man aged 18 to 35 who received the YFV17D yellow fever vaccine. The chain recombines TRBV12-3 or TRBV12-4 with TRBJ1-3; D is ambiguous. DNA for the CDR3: TGTGTTCTGCGCGGACCCGGTCTCACCATATATTTT. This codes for CVLRGPGLTIYF.